This is a list of T cell receptor beta chains from one sample in a study of breast tumors, draining lymph nodes, adjacent tissues. TCRdb called the multiplex PCR reads again in MiXCR, with one record for every CDR3 protein. In the table there are some 100,000 distinct CDR3 sequences, over 20% of which are singletons. The sequenced material came from axillary lymph node tissue. These receptors originate from a female donor with breast cancer. Some clones in this sample may be carry-over from other donors' samples. Both conserved end residues are part of each CDR3. Each record gives: V gene, CDR3 protein.

V: TRBV24-1; CDR3: CATSGDNTDTQYF
V: TRBV5-1; CDR3: CASSPRGNNSPLHF
V: TRBV20-1; CDR3: CSAKGTDDEQFF
V: TRBV10-3; CDR3: CAISGNRGNTGELFF
V: TRBV7-2; CDR3: CAGSLDARGYGYAF
V: TRBV11-2; CDR3: CASSHSESSYNEQFF
V: TRBV30; CDR3: CAWSVQGRSSYGYTF
V: TRBV9; CDR3: CASSVEGTTTLREQYF
V: TRBV12-3/TRBV12-4; CDR3: CASSYSSGGALEQFF
V: TRBV5-8; CDR3: CASSLGVAGGHEQFF
V: TRBV7-9; CDR3: CASSPGVGYEQYF
V: TRBV11-1; CDR3: CASYFPGQAYEQYF
V: TRBV2; CDR3: CASILQVYEQYF
V: TRBV6-5; CDR3: CASSYPGRGGGNQPQHF
V: TRBV20-1; CDR3: CSASGSLAGGRWEQYF
V: TRBV14; CDR3: CASSHSANYGYTF
V: TRBV7-9; CDR3: CASSPLSGNYGYTF
V: TRBV12-3/TRBV12-4; CDR3: CASRGLATAYNEQFF
V: TRBV6-5; CDR3: CASSSLLDGSGANVLTF
V: TRBV4-1; CDR3: CASRPRPGLAFEQYF
V: TRBV7-9; CDR3: CASSLKQGWDTGELFF
V: TRBV6-4; CDR3: CASSKQGFPPRGGSNQPQHF
V: TRBV5-6; CDR3: CASSPPGQVTKNIQYF
V: TRBV30; CDR3: CAWSVQAGGNEQFF
V: TRBV2; CDR3: CASSYGQLNTGELFF
V: TRBV12-3/TRBV12-4; CDR3: CASSLGIRVGNTIYF
V: TRBV3-1; CDR3: CASSQTAGNTIYF
V: TRBV6-1; CDR3: CASSVQRAGDTQYF
V: TRBV2; CDR3: CASSEDRAETQYF
V: TRBV19; CDR3: CASSIAGGIWNQPQHF
V: TRBV5-8; CDR3: CASTRASGGYEQYF
V: TRBV6-1; CDR3: CASSVPPRQGPETQYF
V: TRBV4-1; CDR3: CASSQADGSTYEQYF
V: TRBV18; CDR3: CASSRGQGDEKLFF
V: TRBV12-3/TRBV12-4; CDR3: CASVQGRNYGYTF
V: TRBV15; CDR3: CATSRPLTGVDEQFF
V: TRBV5-1; CDR3: CASKLAGINNEQFF
V: TRBV2; CDR3: CASDLAGNDEQYF
V: TRBV10-3; CDR3: CAISDKTSGGYNEQFF
V: TRBV6-5; CDR3: CASKTGHSYEQYF